This T cell receptor (beta chain) was recovered during a study of T cells in Graves' hyperthyroidism and ophthalmopathy. Overall study results and limits: The model's output predicted ophthalmopathy at a median of about 6.5 months prior to onset.

Absent ophthalmopathy progression within 18 months defined stable Graves' hyperthyroidism. Pregnant or lactating patients were excluded, as were those with uncontrolled infection or other autoimmune disease. Each diagnosis drew on symptoms, thyroxine, TRAb, thyroid ultrasound and orbital computed tomography findings. About this clonotype: The antigen is undetermined.

This CDR3 is 14 amino acids long. Trimming left V 3 bases short and J 1 base short, with 10 bases between. From RNA transcripts, TCR beta CDR3 regions were amplified. HTBI primers were used for first-round RT-PCR of the TCR CDR3. Using its own MiXCR run on the multiplex PCR reads, TCRdb lists one record per CDR3 protein. The sample yields approximately 600,000 distinct CDR3 sequences, around 16% seen once. The sample consisted of blood. The source of this sequence is a woman aged 25 to 39 with Graves' hyperthyroidism. V usage is TRBV12-3 or TRBV12-4 and J usage is TRBJ2-7; a weak D match, TRBD1 (6 bases). The chain's CDR3 is CASSFYDRSYEQYF. The DNA of the CDR3 is TGTGCCAGCAGTTTCTATGACAGGTCCTACGAGCAGTACTTC.